These T cell receptor beta chains were read from a single sample in a study of T cell responses to AZD1222 COVID-19 vaccine. TCRdb's copy holds only in-frame clones and misses some; the assay was immunoSEQ multiplex PCR. The specimen's table records about 140,000 clones. Sample: peripheral blood. The receptors stem from an adult in good health. CDR3s include the opening cysteine and the closing phenylalanine or tryptophan.

CDR3 length,J gene,V gene,CDR3 protein
12,TRBJ1-5,TRBV30,CAWSLSNQPQHF
15,TRBJ1-5,TRBV19,CASSRQGDSNQPQHF
14,TRBJ2-3,TRBV11-2,CASSLLQGTDTQYF
13,TRBJ1-2,TRBV5-6,CASSPRSAYGYTF
13,TRBJ2-1,TRBV12-3/TRBV12-4,CASSFGGRNEQFF
12,TRBJ1-2,TRBV3-1/TRBV3-2,CASSQAGYGYTF
13,TRBJ2-7,TRBV5-1,CASSLGGTAEQYF
13,TRBJ1-2,TRBV11-3,CASSSDRANGYTF
13,TRBJ1-1,TRBV11-3,CASSLEGITEAFF
16,TRBJ1-1,TRBV2,CASSEDAGLMNTEAFF
16,TRBJ2-1,TRBV5-4,CASRRTSGSFYNEQFF
17,TRBJ2-1,TRBV7-7,CASSMGLAGGIFSEQFF
15,TRBJ1-2,TRBV30,CAWSLERGNIYGYTF
13,TRBJ1-1,TRBV12-3/TRBV12-4,CASSFTENTEAFF
16,TRBJ2-7,TRBV15,CATSRDLAASSYEQYF
11,TRBJ2-5,TRBV3-1/TRBV3-2,CASSRQETQYF
14,TRBJ1-4,TRBV19,CASSIGREAEKLFF
13,TRBJ2-6,TRBV5-6,CASRYPGANVLTF
14,TRBJ2-5,TRBV6-5,CASSPSLAQETQYF
13,TRBJ1-2,TRBV6-6,CASSYSWQFGYTF
16,TRBJ1-1,TRBV7-2,CASSLRPRTGNTEAFF
13,TRBJ1-1,TRBV4-3,CASSQDWVSKAFF
13,TRBJ1-6,TRBV5-6,CASSWAPRSPLHF
17,TRBJ2-1,TRBV28,CASSLSSGVSSYNGQFF
18,TRBJ1-1,TRBV21-1,CASSKALFTVNMNTEAFF
15,TRBJ1-1,TRBV2,CASTLPGTGDTEAFF
15,TRBJ2-2,TRBV19,CASSIGGYPPGELFF
16,TRBJ1-5,TRBV19,CASSIEQVISNQPQHF
17,TRBJ1-2,TRBV30,CAWRTGEVIYLNYGYTF
16,TRBJ1-3,TRBV5-8,CASRSRNRASGNTIYF
21,TRBJ1-1,TRBV18,CASSPLYRIGRGLGDSTEAFF
16,TRBJ2-1,TRBV4-1,CASSQVHMVEYNEQFF
13,TRBJ1-5,TRBV7-8,CASSPISNQPQHF
14,TRBJ1-2,TRBV9,CASSGSGQGYGYTF
17,TRBJ2-5,TRBV19,CASTPGQGKQLEETQYF
15,TRBJ2-5,TRBV4-1,CASSPRDIVLETQYF
15,TRBJ2-7,TRBV4-1,CASSQPGPSSYEQYF
14,TRBJ1-6,TRBV30,CAWSRDRVYSPLHF
16,TRBJ1-2,TRBV28,CASSLTHRTGGYGYTF
14,TRBJ1-2,TRBV7-2,CASSFDRSNYGYTF
14,TRBJ2-2,TRBV14,CASSPTGNTGELFF
14,TRBJ1-1,TRBV5-1,CASSLNRQGTEAFF
14,TRBJ2-7,TRBV30,CAWSVGGGAYEQYF
18,TRBJ1-2,TRBV3-1/TRBV3-2,CASSLGQGDTGGIYGYTF
15,TRBJ1-2,TRBV15,CATSRETGGSYGYTF
15,TRBJ2-7,TRBV18,CASSPRTGGTYEQYF
16,TRBJ1-1,TRBV28,CASSSPHRGMNTEAFF
14,TRBJ1-1,TRBV5-1,CASSTGRMNTEAFF
13,TRBJ2-1,TRBV18,CASSPSGQNEQFF
14,TRBJ2-5,TRBV5-8,CASSFPTEQETQYF
15,TRBJ1-2,TRBV5-6,CASSLAPTANYGYTF
12,TRBJ1-5,TRBV19,CASSPTNQPQHF
15,TRBJ1-2,TRBV14,CASSQIGVTNYGYTF
14,TRBJ1-2,TRBV6-5,CASSYSPGGYGYTF
22,TRBJ2-3,TRBV2,CASSRTLSVGLAGGPITDTQYF